This entry lists 24 T cell receptor beta chains sequenced from one sample in a study of blood T cell repertoires in COVID-19. The repertoire was sequenced with immunoSEQ multiplex PCR; TCRdb's copy has only in-frame clones and lacks some. The sample holds roughly 700,000 clones; approximately 90% are singletons and the top ten take roughly 0.26%. The sample taken for sequencing was peripheral blood. The receptors were sampled from a woman aged 18-29 years with acute or convalescent COVID-19.

This chain joins TRBV28 and TRBJ1-2; TRBD1 matches 8 bases. Germline lookup yields CDR1 MDHEN and CDR2 SYDVKM. CDR3 size: 15 residues. The J segment lost 6 bases and the V segment lost 4 bases, leaving 10 bases of the junction unmatched. The CDR3 reads CASSSGQGSVNGYTF. CDR3 nucleotides: TGTGCCAGCAGTTCCGGACAGGGTAGTGTGAATGGCTACACCTTC.

V is TRBV6-5 and J is TRBJ1-1; TRBD1 is a possible D gene (5 bases). CDR1 is MNHEY and CDR2 is SVGAGI in the germline V gene. The germline V and J ends were trimmed by 7 bases and 1 base, with 10 bases remaining between them. The CDR3 covers 13 residues. The DNA for the CDR3 is TGTGCCAGCACTAGGGGTCAGAACACTGAAGCTTTCTTT. Encoded protein: CASTRGQNTEAFF.

The chain employs TRBV7-8 and TRBJ2-7; possibly TRBD2 for D (6 bases). The CDR3 runs 16 residues. V lost 4 bases and J 4 bases, leaving 20 bases between the germline ends. Germline values: CDR1 SGHVS, CDR2 FQNEAQ. The CDR3 reads CASSYKKQEGPYEQYF. DNA of the CDR3: TGTGCCAGCAGCTATAAAAAACAGGAGGGCCCGTACGAGCAGTACTTC.

This chain joins TRBV29-1 and TRBJ1-3; D remains unclear. V was pared by 7 bases and J by 0 bases, with 10 bases between. The CDR3 contains 13 residues. CDR1 is SQVTM, CDR2 ANQGSEA, per germline. This CDR3 reads CSAVSDSGNTIYF. In nucleotides, the CDR3 is TGCAGCGCCGTCAGCGACTCTGGAAACACCATATATTTT.

This clone showed up just once. The rearrangement links TRBV5-4 to TRBJ2-3, with TRBD2 matching over 8 bases. CDR1 is SGHNT and CDR2 is YYREEE in the germline V gene (reference sequence). CDR3 size: 15 residues. The junction had 4 bases not matched to a gene; V was cut back by 2 bases and J by 2 bases. The DNA of the CDR3 is TGTGCCAGCAGCTTTCAGCGGGGGTTCACAGATACGCAGTATTTT. Its translation: CASSFQRGFTDTQYF.

This clone was found once. The chain is built from TRBV5-1 and TRBJ2-2; D is perhaps TRBD2 (5 bases). The length of the CDR3 is 13 residues. The V end lost 1 base, the J end lost 6 bases, and 7 bases lay between the germline ends. Germline assignment: CDR1 SGHRS and CDR2 YFSETQ. The CDR3, as DNA: TGCGCCAGCAGCTTGCGAGGGTCCGGGGAGCTGTTTTTT. This sequence encodes CASSLRGSGELFF.

This rearrangement joins TRBV9 to TRBJ1-1; TRBD1 might be the D (5 bases). V was clipped by 3 bases and J by 1 base, with 13 bases between them. The CDR3 extends over 15 amino acids. From germline, CDR1 is SGDLS and CDR2 YYNGEE. CDR3 nucleotide sequence: TGTGCCAGCAGCGCCACAGGAGATTCGAACACTGAAGCTTTCTTT. This encodes CASSATGDSNTEAFF.

V gene TRBV4-1 combines with J gene TRBJ2-2; 12 nucleotides agree with TRBD1. Germline V gene data show CDR1 as MGHRA and CDR2 as YSYEKL. V gave up 4 bases and J gave up 7 bases; unmatched junction bases: 7. The CDR3 spans 16 residues. The CDR3 here is CASSLGDRGHNGELFF. DNA for the CDR3: TGCGCCAGCAGCCTGGGGGACAGGGGGCATAACGGGGAGCTGTTTTTT.

The rearrangement joins TRBV19 to TRBJ1-5; 7 nucleotides match TRBD1. V gave up 5 bases and J gave up 4 bases; unmatched junction bases: 20. Germline lookup yields CDR1 LNHDA and CDR2 SQIVND (reference sequence). The CDR3 totals 19 residues. Written as DNA, the CDR3 is TGTGCCAGTAGTTCCCGGACAGGACAAGGGGGGCAACGTAATCAGCCCCAGCATTTT. Its translation: CASSSRTGQGGQRNQPQHF.

As concerns this clone: Since a far larger clone is one base different, this is likely a read error. This sample also contains other DNA sequences that code for the same CDR3. The CDR3 DNA is TGTGCCAGCACGGGACAGGGCTCCTACGAGCAGTACTTC. It encodes CASTGQGSYEQYF. The gene calls are TRBV6-5 and TRBJ2-7, with TRBD1 matching over 9 bases. The V gene end was trimmed by 7 bases and the J gene end by 0 bases; junction bases not matched to a gene: 1. Germline CDR1 and CDR2: MNHEY and SVGAGI. This CDR3 has 13 amino acids.

The chain combines TRBV5-6 with TRBJ1-4; D remains unclear. V was cut by 3 bases and J by 4 bases, with 7 bases left in between. This CDR3 spans 13 amino acids. CDR1 SGHDT and CDR2 YYEEEE come from the germline V gene. CDR3 nucleotides: TGTGCCAGCAGCTACGGTCTTAATGAAAAACTGTTTTTT. Amino acid sequence: CASSYGLNEKLFF.

CDR3 in amino acids: CASSSPEGGNYGYTF. CDR3 nucleotides: TGTGCCAGCAGCTCCCCTGAGGGAGGAAACTATGGCTACACCTTC. The rearrangement joins TRBV7-9 to TRBJ1-2; D remains unclear. The CDR3 totals 15 residues. Trimming cost V 4 bases and J 2 bases, with 14 bases left between them. The germline gives CDR1 SEHNR, CDR2 FQNEAQ (reference sequence).

V gene TRBV29-1 combines with J gene TRBJ1-3; 7 bases map to TRBD1. This CDR3 contains 17 residues. V shed 0 bases, J shed 1 base, and the junction held 9 bases outside the gene matches. CDR1 is SQVTM, CDR2 ANQGSEA, per germline. The CDR3 DNA follows: TGCAGCGTTGAAGAGGGGGCAGGGGGAGTTTCTGGAAACACCATATATTTT. It is translated as CSVEEGAGGVSGNTIYF. Full variable domain (rest looked up from reference TRBV29-1 and TRBJ1-3): SAVISQKPSRDICQRGTSLTIQCQVDSQVTMMFWYRQQPGQSLTLIATANQGSEATYESGFVIDKFPISRPNLTFSTLTVSNMSPEDSSIYLCSVEEGAGGVSGNTIYFGEGSWLTVV.

This clone was seen only a few times. The chain is built from TRBV28 and TRBJ1-6, with 8 nucleotides matching TRBD1. CDR3 length equals 14 residues. Looked up from germline, CDR1 is MDHEN and CDR2 is SYDVKM. Losses at the gene ends were 6 bases for V and 13 bases for J; bases not matched to a gene: 11. The chain's CDR3 is CASRPPGTGGPLHF. The CDR3 DNA sequence: TGTGCCAGCAGACCTCCGGGGACAGGTGGTCCCCTCCACTTT.

The V and J genes are TRBV7-2 and TRBJ2-3; 14 positions agree with TRBD2. The CDR3 loop spans 18 amino acids. V dropped 6 bases and J dropped 1; count of bases not matched to a gene: 9. The V gene's germline CDR1 is SGHTA and CDR2 FQGNSA. The CDR3 nucleotides are TGTGCCAGCAGAAAAGAGCCGGGACTAGCGGGGGGCACAGATACGCAGTATTTT. Protein: CASRKEPGLAGGTDTQYF.

The rearrangement joins TRBV24-1 to TRBJ2-3; 8 bases agree with TRBD1. The germline CDR1 and CDR2 sequences are KGHDR and SFDVKD. V shed 3 bases, J shed 2 bases, and the junction held 6 bases outside the gene matches. This CDR3 is built from 16 residues. The CDR3 loop reads CATSDTRQGFTDTQYF. CDR3 in DNA: TGTGCCACCAGTGATACACGACAGGGGTTCACAGATACGCAGTATTTT.

The chain combines TRBV7-9 with TRBJ2-3; D possibly uses TRBD1 or TRBD2 (6 bases each). V was cut by 7 bases and J by 1 base, with 18 bases left in between. Germline CDR1 is SEHNR and CDR2 is FQNEAQ (reference sequence). The CDR3 spans 16 residues. CDR3 sequence reads: CASTKGGRDRTDTQYF. The CDR3, as DNA: TGTGCCAGCACCAAGGGGGGACGGGACCGCACAGATACGCAGTATTTT.

The chain recombines TRBV19 with TRBJ2-1, with a weak D call TRBD1 (6 bases). V lost 5 bases and J lost 9, with 17 bases in between. From germline, CDR1 is LNHDA and CDR2 SQIVND (reference sequence). CDR3 length equals 14 residues. The CDR3 DNA is TGTGCCAGTAGTGAGGGCAGGGGTGAGCCTGAGCAGTTCTTC. This translates into CASSEGRGEPEQFF.

V usage is TRBV18 and J usage is TRBJ1-3; D is undetermined. CDR1 and CDR2 (germline): KGHSH, LQKENI. This CDR3 comprises 16 residues. Trimming removed 4 bases from V and 3 bases from J, with 16 bases in between. CDR3 DNA: TGTGCCAGCTCACACCTGGATCGGGGTTATGGAAACACCATATATTTT. Encoded protein: CASSHLDRGYGNTIYF. The full variable domain, rest sourced from reference TRBV18 and TRBJ1-3, is NAGVMQNPRHLVRRRGQEARLRCSPMKGHSHVYWYRQLPEEGLKFMVYLQKENIIDESGMPKERFSAEFPKEGPSILRIQQVVRGDSAAYFCASSHLDRGYGNTIYFGEGSWLTVV.

This chain links TRBV7-6 with TRBJ2-7, with 9 bases lining up with TRBD1. Unmatched junction bases numbered 6, after V lost 1 base and J lost 5 bases. The CDR3 spans 15 residues. Germline CDR1 and CDR2: SGHVS and FNYEAQ. CDR3 nucleotides: TGTGCCAGCAGCTTAGGGGGACAGGGAAGCGACGAGCAGTACTTC. Its protein product is CASSLGGQGSDEQYF.

This chain connects TRBV6-5 to TRBJ1-2; 9 nucleotides align to TRBD1. Looked up from germline, CDR1 is MNHEY and CDR2 is SVGAGI. V was clipped by 6 bases and J by 7 bases; unmatched bases: 12. CDR3 length: 15 amino acids. CDR3: CASRGQGFFRFGYTF. DNA of the CDR3: TGTGCCAGCAGGGGACAGGGTTTTTTCAGGTTTGGCTACACCTTC.

V is TRBV19 and J is TRBJ1-2; D gene uncertain. The CDR3 extends over 13 amino acids. In germline, CDR1 is LNHDA, CDR2 SQIVND (reference sequence). Trimming took 5 bases from V and 0 from J, leaving 7 bases between them. The CDR3 DNA is TGTGCCAGTAGTTCGCCGGCTAACTATGGCTACACCTTC. Its translation is CASSSPANYGYTF.

This chain links TRBV3-1 (or the pseudogene TRBV3-2) with TRBJ1-2; TRBD1 matches 12 bases. V was pared by 4 bases and J by 2 bases, with 5 bases of the junction left unmatched. The CDR3 is made up of 16 amino acids. CDR1 is LGHDT and CDR2 is YNNKEL in the germline V gene (reference sequence). CDR3 region: CASSPGTGGWNYGYTF. DNA of the CDR3: TGTGCCAGCAGCCCAGGGACAGGGGGCTGGAACTATGGCTACACCTTC.

The chain joins TRBV5-4 to TRBJ1-2; a possible D gene is TRBD1 (5 bases). The CDR3 totals 13 residues. The V gene's germline CDR1 is SGHNT and CDR2 YYREEE (reference sequence). With 4 bases removed from V and 5 bases from J, the gap between germline ends came to 12 bases. The CDR3 loop is CASSPDRSYGYTF. CDR3 DNA sequence: TGTGCCAGCAGCCCCGACAGATCGTATGGCTACACCTTC. The full variable domain, completed using reference TRBV5-4 and TRBJ1-2, is ETGVTQSPTHLIKTRGQQVTLRCSSQSGHNTVSWYQQALGQGPQFIFQYYREEENGRGNFPPRFSGLQFPNYSSELNVNALELDDSALYLCASSPDRSYGYTFGSGTRLTVV.